The 18 T cell receptor beta chains listed next were all sequenced from one sample in a study of regulatory T cells in long-lasting Graves disease. Noted time point: newly diagnosed GD, antithyroid drugs for less than 3 months. RNA from PBMCs was the source of the TCR library. Construction of the TCR beta libraries employed iRepertoire HTBI primers in conjunction with Arm-PCR of CDR3 regions. TCRdb used MiXCR to reprocess the multiplex PCR reads, holding one entry per CDR3 protein. This sample has hundreds of thousands of distinct CDR3 sequences, with about 16% found just once. These sequences were also reported in another study, on T cells in Graves' hyperthyroidism and ophthalmopathy.

The material was peripheral blood mononuclear cells (PBMCs), obtained at new diagnosis, from a patient treated with antithyroid drugs. These TCRs come from a woman younger than 45 with Graves disease.

The chain has TRBV28 and TRBJ1-5; D may be TRBD1 (5 bases). V was clipped by 1 base and J by 7 bases, with 14 bases between them. The CDR3 loop spans 15 amino acids. CDR1 and CDR2 from the germline V gene are MDHEN and SYDVKM. The CDR3 sequence: CASSLSWGRGQPQHF. CDR3 DNA: TGTGCCAGCAGTTTATCGTGGGGGAGAGGGCAGCCCCAGCATTTT.

This clonotype was recorded many times. The V gene is TRBV28, the J gene TRBJ2-1; TRBD1 is a possible D gene (5 bases). Trimming cost V 2 bases and J 6 bases, with 8 bases left between them. The CDR3 is 13 amino acids. The germline V gene has CDR1 MDHEN and CDR2 SYDVKM. The CDR3 sequence is CASSLDSINEQFF. CDR3 DNA sequence: TGTGCCAGCAGTTTAGACAGTATCAATGAGCAGTTCTTC.

This clonotype occurred many times. The rearrangement links TRBV5-6 to TRBJ1-1; TRBD1 might be the D (5 bases). Deletions cut 3 bases from V and 7 bases from J, with 10 bases between. Germline CDR1 reads SGHDT; CDR2 reads YYEEEE. The CDR3 has 12 residues. CDR3 DNA sequence: TGTGCCAGCAGCTGGGGCAATAATGAAGCTTTCTTT. It codes for CASSWGNNEAFF.

This clonotype was found many times. This chain connects TRBV20-1 to TRBJ1-5, with 7 bases aligning to TRBD1. Trimming took 7 bases from V and 6 from J; bases not matched to a gene: 6. CDR1 and CDR2 from the germline V gene are DFQATT and SNEGSKA (reference sequence). The CDR3 has 12 amino acids. The CDR3 loop is CSVIQGSQPQHF. DNA of the CDR3: TGCAGTGTTATACAGGGGTCTCAGCCCCAGCATTTT.

This clonotype was counted ten times or more. J is TRBJ1-1 and V is TRBV29-1; D uncertain. The CDR3 contains 15 residues. Germline lookup yields CDR1 SQVTM and CDR2 ANQGSEA. V lost 5 bases to trimming and J lost 1 base, with 17 bases between them. Here the CDR3 DNA reads TGCAGCGTTCTCCTGTCGGGCAATCAGAACACTGAAGCTTTCTTT. Its translation is CSVLLSGNQNTEAFF.

Comment on this clonotype: This could be a read error, since a much larger clone is one nucleotide away. The chain is built from TRBV2 and TRBJ1-5; D may be TRBD1 (6 bases). V gave up 11 bases and J gave up 2 bases, with 10 bases separating them. Germline V gene lookup returns CDR1 SNHLY and CDR2 FYNNEI. The CDR3 is 12 residues long. CDR3: CAGGTCNQPQHF. The CDR3 DNA reads TGTGCCGGCGGGACATGCAATCAGCCCCAGCATTTT.

This clonotype came up a few times. This may come from a read error, since a much larger clone is one base off. This chain links TRBV6-1 with TRBJ2-7; D call uncertain. CDR3 length equals 14 residues. Per the germline V gene, CDR1 is MNHNS and CDR2 is SASEGT. CDR3 nucleotide sequence: TGTGTCAGCAGTGAACAAGGTCCTACGACGGTGCAGTACTTC. Translation: CVSSEQGPTTVQYF.

This clonotype was seen only a few times. A much larger clone lies a single base off, so this may be a read error. The chain employs TRBV5-1 and TRBJ1-2; 7 positions agree with TRBD1. Germline lookup yields CDR1 SGHRS and CDR2 YFSETQ. There are 13 residues in the CDR3. V was clipped by 4 bases and J by 2 bases; unmatched bases: 2. This chain's CDR3 is CASSATGNYGYTF. For the CDR3, the DNA is TGCGCCAGCAGCGCGACAGGGAACTATGGCTACACCTTC.

This clonotype was observed a handful of times. This chain uses TRBV5-6 with TRBJ1-2; D remains ambiguous. The ends were cut back, 0 bases at V and 0 bases at J, with 6 bases in the middle. CDR1 SGHDT and CDR2 YYEEEE come from the germline V gene. There are 14 residues in the CDR3. The CDR3 protein is CASSLGGANYGYTF. CDR3 nucleotide sequence: TGTGCCAGCAGCTTGGGAGGAGCTAACTATGGCTACACCTTC. Complete variable domain (other parts from reference TRBV5-6 and TRBJ1-2): DAGVTQSPTHLIKTRGQQVTLRCSPKSGHDTVSWYQQALGQGPQFIFQYYEEEERQRGNFPDRFSGHQFPNYSSELNVNALLLGDSALYLCASSLGGANYGYTFGSGTRLTVV.

In its sample, this clonotype was seen many times. The chain combines TRBV2 with TRBJ1-1, with TRBD1 matching over 10 bases. This CDR3 spans 14 amino acids. Germline-derived CDR1 and CDR2 are SNHLY and FYNNEI. V lost 6 bases, J lost 7 bases, and 8 bases stayed unmatched. This CDR3 reads CASRMDRGEHEAFF. Here the CDR3 DNA reads TGTGCCAGCAGGATGGACAGGGGGGAGCATGAAGCTTTCTTT.

This clonotype was found many times. The chain has TRBV28 and TRBJ2-7; D perhaps matches TRBD2 (5 bases). Trimming took 2 bases from V and 6 from J, leaving 11 bases between them. The CDR3 is 13 amino acids. CDR1 is MDHEN and CDR2 is SYDVKM in the germline V gene. CDR3 residues: CASSLPQDSEQYF. CDR3 bases: TGTGCCAGCAGTTTACCCCAGGACTCCGAGCAGTACTTC.

There are many counts of this clonotype. The rearrangement joins TRBV5-1 to TRBJ2-4; TRBD1 might be the D (6 bases). The germline V gene has CDR1 SGHRS and CDR2 YFSETQ. This CDR3 has 16 residues. Deletions cut 2 bases from V and 4 bases from J, with 16 bases between. CDR3 sequence (DNA): TGCGCCAGCAGCTTCCTAGGGGGTTCTCCGAAAAACATTCAGTACTTC. Translating it yields CASSFLGGSPKNIQYF.

This clonotype was picked up many times. V gene TRBV6-2 or TRBV6-3 combines with J gene TRBJ2-5; D remains ambiguous. CDR1 MNHEY and CDR2 SVGEGT come from the germline V gene. The CDR3 has 18 residues. The V end was cut by 7 bases, the J end by 1 base, with 25 bases between. As DNA, the CDR3 is TGTGCCAGCAACTTAAATTATGGCGTGGCGGATATCCAAGAGACCCAGTACTTC. This encodes CASNLNYGVADIQETQYF.

This clonotype was seen more than once but under ten times. Its ends do not fully match the called genes, so a read error is possible. This chain links TRBV7-7 with TRBJ2-1; D unresolved. Germline assignment: CDR1 SSHAT and CDR2 FNYEAQ (reference sequence). This CDR3 spans 13 amino acids. The CDR3 loop reads CASSPTTDGEQFF. CDR3 DNA sequence: TGTGCTAGCAGCCCAACGACGGATGGGGAGCAGTTCTTC.

The rearrangement joins TRBV19 to TRBJ2-6; D remains unclear. V was cut by 7 bases and J by 0 bases, with 10 bases left in between. The length of the CDR3 is 15 residues. Germline CDR1 and CDR2: LNHDA and SQIVND (reference sequence). DNA for the CDR3: TGTGCCAGTAATTTTAGAGTCTCTGGGGCCAACGTCCTGACTTTC. This sequence encodes CASNFRVSGANVLTF.

Points on this clonotype: A much larger clone lies a single base off, so this may be a read error. The rearrangement uses TRBV20-1 and TRBJ2-1; 11 nucleotides match TRBD1. From germline, CDR1 is DFQATT and CDR2 SNEGSKA (reference sequence). This CDR3 contains 16 residues. CDR3 DNA sequence: TGCAGTGCTTACGGGACAGGGGGAACCTCCTACAGTGAGCAGTTCTTC. Translation: CSAYGTGGTSYSEQFF.

This clonotype showed up just a few times. The V call is TRBV6-2 or TRBV6-3, the J call TRBJ2-7; TRBD1 or TRBD2 may be the D gene (5 bases each). The CDR3 is 11 residues long. From germline, CDR1 is MNHEY and CDR2 SVGEGT. Trimming stripped 10 bases from V and 6 bases from J, with 13 bases between. The chain's CDR3 is CANRKRGEQYF. The CDR3 region has the DNA TGTGCCAACAGGAAACGGGGCGAGCAGTACTTC.

This clonotype has more than one count but fewer than ten. V is TRBV20-1 and J is TRBJ2-3, with D unresolved. Germline V gene lookup returns CDR1 DFQATT and CDR2 SNEGSKA (reference sequence). The length of the CDR3 is 15 residues. Trimming took 2 bases from V and 3 from J, leaving 15 bases between them. DNA for the CDR3: TGCAGTGCTAGAAATCGTGAGCTGTCGACAGATACGCAGTATTTT. It encodes CSARNRELSTDTQYF.